The T cell receptor beta chain under discussion was sequenced for a study of blood T cell repertoires in COVID-19. Study-wide context: From the United States, Italy and Spain came samples of acute and convalescent COVID-19. Sources were T cells, B-cell-depleted T cells, or PBMCs; the material itself was cDNA or gDNA.

The table came from immunoSEQ multiplex PCR; TCRdb's copy has only in-frame clones and leaves some out. The table shows some 70,000 clones, with roughly three quarters occurring only once. The sample was peripheral blood. The clonotype comes from a woman between 50 and 59 years old with acute or convalescent COVID-19.

The CDR3 protein is CASSPRRGTGELFF. The CDR3 DNA follows: TGTGCCAGCAGTCCCCGACGGGGCACCGGGGAGCTGTTTTTT. The rearrangement uses TRBV5-6 and TRBJ2-2; tentative D call: TRBD2 (5 bases). Germline CDR1 and CDR2: SGHDT and YYEEEE. This CDR3 is 14 amino acids long. V was pared by 5 bases and J by 4 bases, with 12 bases between. The full variable domain, in which reference TRBV5-6 and TRBJ2-2 provide the parts outside the CDR3, is DAGVTQSPTHLIKTRGQQVTLRCSPKSGHDTVSWYQQALGQGPQFIFQYYEEEERQRGNFPDRFSGHQFPNYSSELNVNALLLGDSALYLCASSPRRGTGELFFGEGSRLTVL.